Sequencing of this TCR beta chain was carried out in a study of PD-L1 blockade in urothelial cancer. The overall study: Patients went on atezolizumab at some point between 2012 and 2014, receiving 1,200 mg intravenously every 3 weeks. T cells numbered a median of approximately 150,000 in the blood samples. Overall study results and limits: Better progression-free and overall survival followed lower pretreatment blood clonality.

The assay was immunoSEQ multiplex PCR, and TCRdb's table has in-frame clones only and misses some. This repertoire shows 50,000 to 55,000 clones, 77% found once; its top ten account for less than 4.5%. The CDR3 extends over 14 amino acids. With 4 bases clipped from V and 8 bases from J, the junction kept 8 bases outside the gene matches. Looked up from germline, CDR1 is SGHRS and CDR2 is YFSETQ. A word on this clone: Its specificity is unknown.

The origin of this receptor is a man aged 70-80 years with urothelial cancer. The sequenced sample was PBMCs, obtained around atezolizumab (anti-PD-L1) treatment. The chain employs TRBV5-1 and TRBJ1-4; 7 bases align to TRBD1. CDR3 region: CASSPRQGREKLFF. The CDR3 coding sequence is TGCGCCAGCAGCCCGAGACAGGGTAGGGAAAAACTGTTTTTT.